Below, 25 T cell receptor beta chains from the same sample are listed, as sequenced in a study of blood T cell repertoires in COVID-19. Clones were sequenced by immunoSEQ multiplex PCR, and TCRdb holds only the in-frame ones, with some missing. In the table there are about 48,000 clones, roughly four fifths of which are singletons. Sequencing was performed on peripheral blood. Receptor source: a man aged 40-50 years with acute or convalescent COVID-19.

The chain links TRBV6-5 to TRBJ2-7; the match to TRBD1 covers 8 bases. Germline loops: CDR1 MNHEY, CDR2 SVGAGI. The CDR3 length is 13 residues. J gave up 2 bases and V 7 bases, and 4 bases lay outside the gene matches. The CDR3 nucleotides are TGTGCCAGCACGGACAGGGCCGCCTACGAGCAGTACTTC. Translated: CASTDRAAYEQYF.

On this clone: Just one base apart from a much larger clone, this may be a read error. The gene calls are TRBV6-2 or TRBV6-3 and TRBJ1-5, with TRBD1 matching over 8 bases. The J segment lost 2 bases and the V segment lost 6 bases, leaving 6 bases of the junction unmatched. Germline V gene sequence: CDR1 MNHEY, CDR2 SVGEGT. This CDR3 comprises 15 residues. The CDR3 coding sequence is TGTGCCAGCAGCTCGACAGGGGCTGGCAATCAGCCCCAGCATTTT. The encoded protein is CASSSTGAGNQPQHF.

The rearrangement links TRBV19 to TRBJ1-1; D not certain. This CDR3 comprises 14 residues. V dropped 10 bases and J dropped 1 base, with 16 bases sitting between them. Germline lookup yields CDR1 LNHDA and CDR2 SQIVND (reference sequence). The CDR3 DNA follows: TGTGCCACCACTAAGGAAGAGAGGAACACTGAAGCTTTCTTT. Its protein product is CATTKEERNTEAFF.

The gene calls are TRBV30 and TRBJ1-2, with 8 nucleotides matching TRBD1. The J segment lost 8 bases and the V segment lost 4 bases, leaving 6 bases of the junction unmatched. This CDR3 has 12 amino acids. Germline CDR1 is GTSNPN and CDR2 is SVGIG (reference sequence). CDR3 in DNA: TGTGCCTGGAATCCGAGACAGGGGGGCTACACCTTC. This gives the protein CAWNPRQGGYTF.

CDR3 region: CASSLARASTGELFF. CDR3 DNA: TGCGCCAGCAGCTTGGCCAGGGCGAGCACCGGGGAGCTGTTTTTT. This chain connects TRBV5-1 to TRBJ2-2; possible D gene TRBD1, 5 bases. With 0 bases removed from V and 4 bases from J, the gap between germline ends came to 10 bases. This CDR3 contains 15 residues. CDR1 and CDR2 (germline): SGHRS, YFSETQ.

The gene calls are TRBV10-3 and TRBJ2-1; 10 bases map to TRBD2. The V gene's germline CDR1 is ENHRY and CDR2 SYGVKD. V was pared by 0 bases and J by 10 bases, with 15 bases of the junction left unmatched. The CDR3 runs 18 residues. The CDR3 sequence is CAISESEFVSGGPMEQFF. The CDR3 DNA reads as TGTGCCATCAGTGAGTCCGAGTTTGTTAGCGGGGGGCCTATGGAGCAGTTCTTC.

This CDR3 is CASSLQENYGYTF. The CDR3 nucleotides are TGTGCCAGCAGCCTACAGGAGAACTATGGCTACACCTTC. This sequence joins TRBV7-2 and TRBJ1-2; D is possibly TRBD1 (5 bases). V lost 5 bases, J lost 2 bases, and 9 bases lay in between. CDR1 is SGHTA, CDR2 FQGNSA, per germline. The CDR3 is 13 amino acids. The variable domain in full, completed from reference TRBV7-2 and TRBJ1-2, reads GAGVSQSPSNKVTEKGKDVELRCDPISGHTALYWYRQSLGQGLEFLIYFQGNSAPDKSGLPSDRFSAERTGGSVSTLTIQRTQQEDSAVYLCASSLQENYGYTFGSGTRLTVV.

This chain connects TRBV27 to TRBJ1-2; 9 positions agree with TRBD1. V gave up 9 bases and J gave up 1 base; unmatched junction bases: 6. The CDR3 length is 14 residues. CDR1 MNHEY and CDR2 SMNVEV come from the germline V gene (reference sequence). CDR3 DNA: TGTGCCAGTTCGGTGACAGGGGGTAACTATGGCTACACCTTC. Protein: CASSVTGGNYGYTF.

The chain has TRBV5-1 and TRBJ2-7; TRBD2 aligns across 9 bases. The germline V gene has CDR1 SGHRS and CDR2 YFSETQ. The J segment lost 0 bases and the V segment lost 2 bases, leaving 6 bases of the junction unmatched. This CDR3 has 16 amino acids. DNA for the CDR3: TGCGCCAGCAGCTTTTCGCGGGGGGGCCGCTCCTACGAGCAGTACTTC. It yields the protein CASSFSRGGRSYEQYF. Looking up the rest from reference TRBV5-1 and TRBJ2-7 gives the full variable domain: KAGVTQTPRYLIKTRGQQVTLSCSPISGHRSVSWYQQTPGQGLQFLFEYFSETQRNKGNFPGRFSGRQFSNSRSEMNVSTLELGDSALYLCASSFSRGGRSYEQYFGPGTRLTVT.

The rearrangement uses TRBV24-1 and TRBJ2-5; 10 bases are a match to TRBD1. Germline CDR1 reads KGHDR; CDR2 reads SFDVKD. The CDR3 is made up of 17 amino acids. Unmatched junction bases numbered 9, after V lost 2 bases and J lost 4 bases. CDR3 residues: CATSDSGDRGLGETQYF. In DNA, the CDR3 is TGTGCCACCAGTGATTCAGGAGACAGGGGGCTGGGAGAGACCCAGTACTTC.

To note about this clone: An end of the junction differs from the germline gene, which may be a read error. The CDR3 coding sequence is TGTGCCAGCGGGGTACAGGGCTTGGCCCTCTACTTT. This codes for CASGVQGLALYF. The gene calls are TRBV5-4 and TRBJ1-6, with D possibly being TRBD1 (6 bases). This CDR3 has 12 residues. Germline CDR1 and CDR2: SGHNT and YYREEE (reference sequence).

V is TRBV6-1 and J is TRBJ2-1, with 7 bases aligning to TRBD1. Germline trimming cut 8 bases from V and 10 bases from J; bases unmatched to any gene: 11. This CDR3 is built from 13 residues. Germline V gene data show CDR1 as MNHNS and CDR2 as SASEGT. In nucleotides, the CDR3 is TGTGCCAGCGTGCGGACAGGCGGGTTGGAGCAGTTCTTC. Translated, it gives CASVRTGGLEQFF.

This clone occurred a few times. The genes are TRBV10-2 and TRBJ1-1; 10 bases fit TRBD1. The germline gives CDR1 WSHSY, CDR2 SAAADI. V was clipped by 9 bases and J by 1 base; unmatched bases: 8. This CDR3 region has 15 residues. The CDR3 reads CASLTGGGGNTEAFF. CDR3 coding DNA: TGCGCCAGTCTGACAGGGGGCGGCGGGAACACTGAAGCTTTCTTT.

The chain carries TRBV30 and TRBJ1-1; D is unresolved. This CDR3 is 13 amino acids long. V was pared by 2 bases and J by 5 bases, with 12 bases between. Germline CDR1 GTSNPN, CDR2 SVGIG (reference sequence). CDR3 in amino acids: CAWSRKGGTEAFF. The CDR3 coding sequence is TGTGCCTGGAGTAGAAAGGGAGGGACTGAAGCTTTCTTT. The complete variable domain, with remaining parts taken from reference TRBV30 and TRBJ1-1, reads SQTIHQWPATLVQPVGSPLSLECTVEGTSNPNLYWYRQAAGRGLQLLFYSVGIGQISSEVPQNLSASRPQDRQFILSSKKLLLSDSGFYLCAWSRKGGTEAFFGQGTRLTVV.

The chain joins TRBV6-5 to TRBJ1-2; 10 positions match TRBD1. Germline V CDR1 and CDR2: MNHEY, SVGAGI. The CDR3 contains 13 residues. V lost 6 bases and J lost 8; bases outside the gene matches: 6. CDR3 amino acids: CASSETGGKGYTF. The CDR3 DNA reads as TGTGCCAGCAGCGAGACAGGGGGCAAGGGCTACACCTTC.

The V gene is TRBV19, the J gene TRBJ2-7; D remains unclear. The CDR3 is made up of 13 amino acids. CDR1 and CDR2 from the germline V gene are LNHDA and SQIVND (reference sequence). V was pared by 4 bases and J by 6 bases, with 13 bases between. The CDR3 spells CASSTERGGEQYF. The CDR3 DNA sequence: TGTGCCAGTAGTACGGAACGCGGCGGCGAGCAGTACTTC.

The rearrangement links TRBV29-1 to TRBJ1-1; 7 bases fit TRBD1. Germline CDR1 SQVTM, CDR2 ANQGSEA. This CDR3 comprises 13 residues. V gave up 7 bases and J gave up 0 bases; unmatched junction bases: 5. DNA for the CDR3: TGCAGCGCAAGGGGACAGATGAACACTGAAGCTTTCTTT. It specifies CSARGQMNTEAFF.

On this clone: Other DNA sequences in the same sample also yield this CDR3. The chain has TRBV7-2 and TRBJ1-1; no firm D call. V was shortened by 2 bases and J by 1 base, with 5 bases between the two germline ends. Germline V gene sequence: CDR1 SGHTA, CDR2 FQGNSA. CDR3 length equals 13 residues. Written as DNA, the CDR3 is TGTGCCAGCAGCTTAACACGGAACACTGAAGCTTTCTTT. It codes for CASSLTRNTEAFF. Combining the CDR3 with reference TRBV7-2 and TRBJ1-1 gives the whole variable domain GAGVSQSPSNKVTEKGKDVELRCDPISGHTALYWYRQSLGQGLEFLIYFQGNSAPDKSGLPSDRFSAERTGGSVSTLTIQRTQQEDSAVYLCASSLTRNTEAFFGQGTRLTVV.

This clone was picked up a small number of times. The DNA of the CDR3 is TGTGCCAGCAGCTTAGAGGCGGGACAGACAAACTATGGCTACACCTTC. Its protein product is CASSLEAGQTNYGYTF. The V and J genes are TRBV7-6 and TRBJ1-2; the match to TRBD1 covers 7 bases. Unmatched junction bases numbered 7, after V lost 1 base and J lost 2 bases. Per germline, CDR1 SGHVS and CDR2 FNYEAQ. The CDR3 has 16 residues.

The chain combines TRBV4-1 with TRBJ1-2, with D tentatively TRBD1 (5 bases). This CDR3 has 15 amino acids. Trimming stripped 0 bases from V and 5 bases from J, with 13 bases between. The germline gives CDR1 MGHRA, CDR2 YSYEKL. Written as DNA, the CDR3 is TGCGCCAGCAGCCAAGAGATCCAGGGATTTTATGGCTACACCTTC. It is translated as CASSQEIQGFYGYTF.

The CDR3, as DNA: TGTGCCAGTACTTATTCCCGGGTTGGCTATGGCTACACCTTC. This sequence encodes CASTYSRVGYGYTF. The chain recombines TRBV19 with TRBJ1-2; no clear D. The CDR3 is made up of 14 amino acids. Germline V gene data show CDR1 as LNHDA and CDR2 as SQIVND (reference sequence). V was trimmed by 7 bases and J by 4 bases, leaving 16 bases between them.

The chain couples TRBV29-1 to TRBJ1-2; D remains ambiguous. The CDR3 is 13 residues long. Trimming stripped 2 bases from V and 0 bases from J, with 7 bases between. Germline V lookup: CDR1 SQVTM, CDR2 ANQGSEA. This chain's CDR3 is CSVEKAPNYGYTF. Written as DNA, the CDR3 is TGCAGCGTTGAAAAAGCCCCTAACTATGGCTACACCTTC.

This chain's CDR3 is CASSVESASRAFF. In DNA, the CDR3 is TGTGCCAGCAGCGTAGAGTCCGCCTCCAGAGCTTTCTTT. This chain connects TRBV9 to TRBJ1-1; no reliable D call. The germline CDR1 and CDR2 sequences are SGDLS and YYNGEE. Trimming stripped 0 bases from V and 10 bases from J, with 13 bases between. CDR3 size: 13 residues.

This clone appeared a single time. The chain links TRBV7-9 to TRBJ2-5; 8 bases map to TRBD1. The germline V gene has CDR1 SEHNR and CDR2 FQNEAQ (reference sequence). Losses at the gene ends were 4 bases for V and 3 bases for J; bases not matched to a gene: 4. This CDR3 has 14 amino acids. CDR3 DNA: TGTGCCAGCAGCTCTGGACAGGGAAAAGAGACCCAGTACTTC. It is translated as CASSSGQGKETQYF.

V and J are TRBV5-1 and TRBJ2-4, with D possibly matching TRBD1 (5 bases). CDR1 SGHRS and CDR2 YFSETQ come from the germline V gene. The CDR3 contains 12 residues. Trimming removed 4 bases from V and 7 bases from J, with 9 bases in between. CDR3 nucleotides: TGCGCCAGCAGCGAGCAGGGTAACATTCAGTACTTC. It specifies CASSEQGNIQYF.